The clone carrying this TCR beta chain was observed many times. Its antigen is unidentified. The library protocol tagged individual cDNA molecules with unique molecular identifiers. Using its own MiXCR run on the 5' RACE reads, TCRdb lists one record per CDR3 protein. The top ten hold about 5% of the sample, which has tens of thousands of distinct CDR3 sequences, approximately 5.9% seen once. This sample is drawn from a study of early T cells in non-severe SARS-CoV-2 infection. Overall study: Chains were not paired, and sequencing was done on bulk RNA from unsorted whole blood. Study results and limitations: There was a bias toward anti-spike CD8 responses in VDJdb matching, which missed private and CD4 specificities.

Trimming left V 5 bases short and J 13 bases short, with 18 bases between. Per germline, CDR1 MGHDK and CDR2 SYGVNS. CDR3 length: 14 amino acids. This receptor was identified in an adult who was a healthcare worker with PCR-confirmed SARS-CoV-2 infection or an uninfected control (not recorded which). The sample consisted of whole blood, taken at baseline. The rearrangement uses TRBV25-1 and TRBJ1-6, with D uncertain. CDR3: CASSRSDSPGPLHF. In DNA, the CDR3 is TGTGCCAGCAGTCGTTCAGACTCCCCGGGTCCCCTCCACTTT.